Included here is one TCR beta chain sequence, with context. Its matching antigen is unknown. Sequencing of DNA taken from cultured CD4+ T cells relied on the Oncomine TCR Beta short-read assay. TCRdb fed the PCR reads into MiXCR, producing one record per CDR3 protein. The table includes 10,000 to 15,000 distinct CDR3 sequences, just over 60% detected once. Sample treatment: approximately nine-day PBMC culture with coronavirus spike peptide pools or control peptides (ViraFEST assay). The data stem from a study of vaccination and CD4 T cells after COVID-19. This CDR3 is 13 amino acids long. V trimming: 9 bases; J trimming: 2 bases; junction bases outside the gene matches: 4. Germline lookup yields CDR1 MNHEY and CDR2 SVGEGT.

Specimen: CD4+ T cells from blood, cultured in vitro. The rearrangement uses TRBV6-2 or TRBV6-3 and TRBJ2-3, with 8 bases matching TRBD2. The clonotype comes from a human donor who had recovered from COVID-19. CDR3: CASGGGTTDTQYF. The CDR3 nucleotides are TGTGCCAGTGGCGGGGGGACCACAGATACGCAGTATTTT.